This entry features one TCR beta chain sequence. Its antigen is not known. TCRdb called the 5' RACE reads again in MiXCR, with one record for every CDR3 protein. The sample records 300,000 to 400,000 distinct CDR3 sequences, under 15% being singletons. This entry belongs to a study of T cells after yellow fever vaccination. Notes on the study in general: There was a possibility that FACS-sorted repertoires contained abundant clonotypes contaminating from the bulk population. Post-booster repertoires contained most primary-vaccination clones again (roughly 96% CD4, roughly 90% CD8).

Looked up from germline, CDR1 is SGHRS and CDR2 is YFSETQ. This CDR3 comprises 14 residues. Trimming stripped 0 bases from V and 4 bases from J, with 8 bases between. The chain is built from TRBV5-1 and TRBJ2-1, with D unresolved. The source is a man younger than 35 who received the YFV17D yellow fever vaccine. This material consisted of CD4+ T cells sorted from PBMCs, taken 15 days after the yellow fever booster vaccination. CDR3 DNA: TGCGCCAGCAGCTTGGGCGCGGAGTACAATGAGCAGTTCTTC. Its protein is CASSLGAEYNEQFF.